The 23 T cell receptor beta chains below were found in one sample sequenced in a study of graft-versus-host responses after intestinal transplantation (dated by TCRdb to 2020 to 2022). The time point label of this sample denotes: cells obtained before transplantation from donor or recipient. For these receptors, no antigen is known. The library was generated by the immunoSEQ multiplex PCR assay. This is the immuneACCESS table as TCRdb keeps it, with only in-frame sequences that have V and J called. A part of the clones is gone; compared with another copy, unresolved V genes explain less than half, and the rest is unexplained. The sample table holds around 100,000 clones, of which roughly nine tenths were seen once. 0.23% of the sample lies in the top ten. Sequencing was performed on unstimulated CD4+ T cells sorted from spleen or lymph node cells, taken before transplant. These receptor sequences come from a human donor who was the organ donor for an intestinal transplant.

CDR3 amino acids: CASSPDSNTGELFF. The CDR3 coding sequence is TGTGCCAGCAGTCCAGACTCGAACACCGGGGAGCTGTTTTTT. The chain is built from TRBV28 and TRBJ2-2; D gene uncertain. Germline loops: CDR1 MDHEN, CDR2 SYDVKM. V lost 5 bases and J lost 0, with 7 bases in between. This CDR3 is built from 14 residues.

The rearrangement links TRBV6-5 to TRBJ1-1; D is perhaps TRBD1 (6 bases). The CDR3 is made up of 12 amino acids. Germline CDR1 and CDR2: MNHEY and SVGAGI. Deletions cut 5 bases from V and 10 bases from J, with 14 bases between. The CDR3 bases are TGTGCCAGCAGTAACAGGGCCACGGGAGCTTTCTTT. This encodes CASSNRATGAFF.

The chain is built from TRBV7-8 and TRBJ2-1; unclear D gene. Trimming took 2 bases from V and 8 from J, leaving 4 bases between them. This CDR3 has 11 amino acids. The germline V gene encodes CDR1 SGHVS and CDR2 FQNEAQ. CDR3 amino acids: CASSLFDEQFF. Here the CDR3 DNA reads TGTGCCAGCAGCTTATTCGATGAGCAGTTCTTC. Full variable domain (missing parts from reference TRBV7-8 and TRBJ2-1): GAGVSQSPRYKVAKRGQDVALRCDPISGHVSLFWYQQALGQGPEFLTYFQNEAQLDKSGLPSDRFFAERPEGSVSTLKIQRTQQEDSAVYLCASSLFDEQFFGPGTRLTVL.

The V and J genes are TRBV27 and TRBJ1-2; D not resolved. Trimming shortened V by 3 bases and J by 14 bases, and 22 bases separated the two germline ends. This CDR3 contains 14 residues. From germline, CDR1 is MNHEY and CDR2 SMNVEV (reference sequence). The chain's CDR3 is CASSFTSAILLITF. The CDR3 DNA reads TGTGCCAGCAGTTTTACTTCGGCGATACTTCTCATAACCTTC.

The chain links TRBV6-5 to TRBJ1-1; TRBD1 matches 9 bases. Losses at the gene ends were 6 bases for V and 0 bases for J; bases not matched to a gene: 2. Germline V gene data show CDR1 as MNHEY and CDR2 as SVGAGI. CDR3 length: 14 amino acids. The DNA for the CDR3 is TGTGCCAGCAGCCGGACAGGGGTGAACACTGAAGCTTTCTTT. Translated, it gives CASSRTGVNTEAFF.

V is TRBV11-2 and J is TRBJ2-1; possible D gene TRBD2, 6 bases. The CDR3 length is 16 residues. Germline CDR1 is SGHAT and CDR2 is FQNNGV. V was cut by 5 bases and J by 0 bases, with 14 bases left in between. CDR3 DNA: TGTGCCAGCAGCCCTCGGGACGGGAGCTCCTACAATGAGCAGTTCTTC. Translating gives CASSPRDGSSYNEQFF. Based on the CDR3 plus reference TRBV11-2 and TRBJ2-1, the full variable domain is EAGVAQSPRYKIIEKRQSVAFWCNPISGHATLYWYQQILGQGPKLLIQFQNNGVVDDSQLPKDRFSAERLKGVDSTLKIQPAKLEDSAVYLCASSPRDGSSYNEQFFGPGTRLTVL.

This rearrangement joins TRBV2 to TRBJ1-1; perhaps TRBD1 as D (5 bases). Germline V gene lookup returns CDR1 SNHLY and CDR2 FYNNEI. The CDR3 totals 18 residues. The V end lost 4 bases, the J end lost 7 bases, and 28 bases lay between the germline ends. In nucleotides, the CDR3 is TGTGCCAGCAGTGTTTGGGGTCGTCAGGCCCTGGGGACTTATGAAGCTTTCTTT. Protein sequence: CASSVWGRQALGTYEAFF.

The V call is TRBV9, the J call TRBJ2-7, with 9 nucleotides matching TRBD1. The CDR3 spans 16 residues. CDR1 and CDR2 (germline): SGDLS, YYNGEE. V was pared by 0 bases and J by 1 base, with 5 bases of the junction left unmatched. The CDR3 loop is CASSVGLGQGSYEQYF. The CDR3 region has the DNA TGTGCCAGCAGCGTAGGCCTTGGACAGGGGTCCTACGAGCAGTACTTC.

The genes are TRBV10-1 and TRBJ2-1; no reliable D call. Per the germline V gene, CDR1 is WNHNN and CDR2 is SYGVQD (reference sequence). Trimming took off 0 bases at V and 5 bases at J, with 5 bases between the two ends. The CDR3 contains 13 residues. The CDR3 reads CASSESYHNEQFF. CDR3 coding DNA: TGCGCCAGCAGTGAGTCCTATCACAATGAGCAGTTCTTC.

This clone was found once. The V gene is TRBV5-5, the J gene TRBJ2-7; no reliable D call. Trimming pared 2 bases from V and 5 bases from J, leaving 8 bases between. The CDR3 loop spans 12 amino acids. CDR1 SGHKS and CDR2 YYEKEE come from the germline V gene (reference sequence). CDR3 coding DNA: TGTGCCAGCAGCTTAGTAGGGAACGAGCAGTACTTC. Amino acids: CASSLVGNEQYF.

Here the CDR3 DNA reads TGTGCCAGCAGCCAAGCTACTTTCCGCAATCAGCCCCAGCATTTT. Protein sequence: CASSQATFRNQPQHF. J is TRBJ1-5 and V is TRBV4-2; D unclear. The germline V gene has CDR1 LGHNA and CDR2 YNFKEQ. The CDR3 is 15 amino acids. Deletions cut 1 base from V and 2 bases from J, with 9 bases between.

The chain joins TRBV5-1 to TRBJ2-2; no clear D gene. The V gene lost 2 bases and the J gene lost 1 base, with 6 bases spanning the gap. Germline V lookup: CDR1 SGHRS, CDR2 YFSETQ. The CDR3 length is 14 residues. CDR3: CASSFWVNTGELFF. As DNA, the CDR3 is TGCGCCAGCAGCTTTTGGGTGAACACCGGGGAGCTGTTTTTT.

The chain uses TRBV5-1 and TRBJ2-3, with TRBD2 as a possible D gene (6 bases). Germline CDR1 is SGHRS and CDR2 is YFSETQ. The CDR3 spans 15 residues. Trimming pared 3 bases from V and 1 base from J, leaving 12 bases between. In DNA form, the CDR3 reads TGCGCCAGCAGCTCAAGGGACTTTCGCACAGATACGCAGTATTTT. Its protein is CASSSRDFRTDTQYF.

The chain is built from TRBV7-2 and TRBJ2-7, with D unclear. The V end lost 0 bases, the J end lost 2 bases, and 11 bases lay between the germline ends. The CDR3 totals 15 residues. Germline V gene data show CDR1 as SGHTA and CDR2 as FQGNSA. The CDR3: CASSLAHQTTYEQYF. CDR3 bases: TGTGCCAGCAGCTTAGCACATCAGACAACCTACGAGCAGTACTTC.

The V call is TRBV30, the J call TRBJ2-5; a weak D match, TRBD1 (5 bases). Germline CDR1 and CDR2: GTSNPN and SVGIG (reference sequence). The CDR3 is 13 residues long. V was pared by 2 bases and J by 2 bases, with 9 bases between. The CDR3 loop reads CAWSRNRQETQYF. For the CDR3, the DNA is TGTGCCTGGAGTAGAAACAGGCAAGAGACCCAGTACTTC.

CDR3 bases: TGCGCCAGCAGTGAACGGCTCCGGGGACAGGCTCTCTTGGGCTCCTACAATGAGCAGTTCTTC. This codes for CASSERLRGQALLGSYNEQFF. The V call is TRBV10-1, the J call TRBJ2-1, with 8 positions matching TRBD1. Germline V CDR1 and CDR2: WNHNN, SYGVQD (reference sequence). The trim removed 3 bases at V and 0 bases at J, leaving 19 bases unmatched. This CDR3 has 21 amino acids.

V gene TRBV11-2 combines with J gene TRBJ2-3; the D gene could be TRBD1 or TRBD2 (6 bases each). Germline lookup yields CDR1 SGHAT and CDR2 FQNNGV. With 8 bases removed from V and 3 bases from J, the gap between germline ends came to 15 bases. The CDR3 loop spans 14 amino acids. CDR3 loop: CASQGGSPTDTQYF. CDR3 DNA: TGTGCCAGCCAAGGGGGGAGTCCGACAGATACGCAGTATTTT.

The rearrangement uses TRBV10-1 and TRBJ2-1; D is undetermined. Trimming removed 4 bases at V and 9 bases at J, with 10 bases between. There are 12 residues in the CDR3. The germline gives CDR1 WNHNN, CDR2 SYGVQD (reference sequence). DNA of the CDR3: TGCGCCAGCAGTGGCCAGCTTGGTGAGCAGTTCTTC. It codes for CASSGQLGEQFF.

V and J are TRBV5-6 and TRBJ2-3; D is uncertain. Deletions cut 4 bases from V and 6 bases from J, with 18 bases between. This CDR3 is built from 15 residues. Germline lookup yields CDR1 SGHDT and CDR2 YYEEEE. The DNA of the CDR3 is TGTGCCAGCAGCCTTGGCGGATTAGTGGCGGATACGCAGTATTTT. Translated, it gives CASSLGGLVADTQYF.

The chain recombines TRBV11-2 with TRBJ2-1, with 9 bases identical to TRBD2. The junction had 13 bases not matched to a gene; V was cut back by 4 bases and J by 0 bases. Germline values: CDR1 SGHAT, CDR2 FQNNGV. The CDR3 is 19 amino acids. Written as DNA, the CDR3 is TGTGCCAGCAGCTCCCTCTATAGACTAGCGGAGCACTCCTACAATGAGCAGTTCTTC. Translated: CASSSLYRLAEHSYNEQFF.

The V gene is TRBV6-5, the J gene TRBJ2-5; 9 bases are a match to TRBD1. The germline CDR1 and CDR2 sequences are MNHEY and SVGAGI. The CDR3 is made up of 16 amino acids. V was pared by 2 bases and J by 3 bases, with 7 bases of the junction left unmatched. CDR3 DNA sequence: TGTGCCAGCAGTTACATCGCCGGGACAGGGAAAGAGACCCAGTACTTC. Translating it yields CASSYIAGTGKETQYF.

About this clone itself: Other DNA sequences from this sample encode an identical CDR3 as well. This sequence joins TRBV7-9 and TRBJ1-1, with TRBD1 matching over 7 bases. V was pared by 1 base and J by 2 bases, with 1 base of the junction left unmatched. The CDR3 totals 14 residues. The germline V gene has CDR1 SEHNR and CDR2 FQNEAQ (reference sequence). The CDR3 DNA sequence: TGTGCCAGCAGCTTAGGACAGGGTAACACTGAAGCTTTCTTT. As protein: CASSLGQGNTEAFF.

V gene TRBV6-6 combines with J gene TRBJ1-2, with 10 positions matching TRBD1. Germline values: CDR1 MNHNY, CDR2 SVGAGI (reference sequence). V lost 3 bases and J lost 4; bases outside the gene matches: 5. The CDR3 spans 15 residues. The CDR3, as DNA: TGTGCCAGCAGTTATAGCGGGACAGGGGCCTATGGCTACACCTTC. It yields the protein CASSYSGTGAYGYTF.